Listed below are T cell receptor beta chains from one sample, sequenced in a study of regulatory and conventional T cells in RAG deficiency. TCRdb's copy holds only in-frame clones and misses some; the assay was immunoSEQ multiplex PCR. The sample contains 5,500 to 8,500 clones, about 90% of which appear only once. The sample was also linked to a second study, of regulatory T cells.

Sequences were obtained from CD127- CD25+ CD4+ Tregs sorted from blood. Receptors originate from a human donor in good health. Each CDR3 is given with its conserved first and last residue. Each record gives: V gene, clone size, J gene, D gene, CDR3 DNA, CDR3 protein. A D gene is named only where the DNA matches it firmly. The size entry is marked missing in some rows and otherwise reads once, few, many or a size class.

V gene: TRBV15; clone size: NA; J gene: TRBJ2-3; D gene: TRBD1; CDR3 DNA: TGTGCCACCAGCGGACAGGGCACAGATACGCAGTATTTT; CDR3 protein: CATSGQGTDTQYF
V gene: TRBV20-1; clone size: NA; J gene: TRBJ1-2; D gene: NA; CDR3 DNA: TGCAGTGTCGGGTATAACTATGGCTACACCTTC; CDR3 protein: CSVGYNYGYTF
V gene: TRBV5-6; clone size: NA; J gene: TRBJ1-3; D gene: NA; CDR3 DNA: TGTGCCAGCAGCTTGCCAGGGAGGGGAAACACCATATATTTT; CDR3 protein: CASSLPGRGNTIYF
V gene: TRBV5-1; clone size: NA; J gene: TRBJ2-3; D gene: TRBD1; CDR3 DNA: TGCGCCAGCAGCTTACAGGGGCTCTCAACAGATACGCAGTATTTT; CDR3 protein: CASSLQGLSTDTQYF
V gene: TRBV9; clone size: NA; J gene: TRBJ1-6; D gene: NA; CDR3 DNA: TGTGCCAGCACCCGAGGGTCGCGGAATTCACCCCTCCACTTT; CDR3 protein: CASTRGSRNSPLHF
V gene: TRBV15; clone size: few; J gene: TRBJ2-1; D gene: NA; CDR3 DNA: TGTGCCACCAGCAGAGCGCTTGGCAAGAAATACAATGAGCAGTTCTTC; CDR3 protein: CATSRALGKKYNEQFF
V gene: TRBV10-3; clone size: NA; J gene: TRBJ1-1; D gene: NA; CDR3 DNA: TGTGCCATCAGTGAGACACGGGGCACTGAAGCTTTCTTT; CDR3 protein: CAISETRGTEAFF
V gene: TRBV4-1; clone size: NA; J gene: TRBJ2-7; D gene: TRBD2; CDR3 DNA: TGCGCCAGCAGCCGGGGGAAGGGACTAGCGTACGAGCAGTACTTC; CDR3 protein: CASSRGKGLAYEQYF
V gene: TRBV19; clone size: NA; J gene: TRBJ2-4; D gene: TRBD1; CDR3 DNA: TGTGCCAGTATCCAAGACCGGGACAGCAGTTTAGCCAAAAACATTCAGTACTTC; CDR3 protein: CASIQDRDSSLAKNIQYF
V gene: TRBV7-2; clone size: NA; J gene: TRBJ1-6; D gene: NA; CDR3 DNA: TGTGCCAGCAGCCAATCGCCAGGGGCCATGAATTCACCCCTCCACTTT; CDR3 protein: CASSQSPGAMNSPLHF
V gene: TRBV7-2; clone size: NA; J gene: TRBJ2-5; D gene: TRBD2; CDR3 DNA: TGTGCCAGCAGCCCTGGACTAGCGGGGGGTGAGACCCAGTACTTC; CDR3 protein: CASSPGLAGGETQYF
V gene: TRBV28; clone size: NA; J gene: TRBJ2-4; D gene: TRBD2; CDR3 DNA: TGTGCCAGCAGTTCACTAGCGGGGGGGCCTTTAGGGGACATTCAGTACTTC; CDR3 protein: CASSSLAGGPLGDIQYF
V gene: TRBV28; clone size: NA; J gene: TRBJ1-1; D gene: NA; CDR3 DNA: TGTGCCAGCAGAGGGGGGGGCAGGGTGAACACTGAAGCTTTCTTT; CDR3 protein: CASRGGGRVNTEAFF
V gene: TRBV6-5; clone size: NA; J gene: TRBJ1-1; D gene: NA; CDR3 DNA: TGTGCCAGCAGTTACTGGGGCTCGATGAACACTGAAGCTTTCTTT; CDR3 protein: CASSYWGSMNTEAFF
V gene: TRBV5-1; clone size: NA; J gene: TRBJ2-2; D gene: TRBD1; CDR3 DNA: TGCGCCAGCAGCCCCGGGACAGGGGGAACCGGGGAGCTGTTTTTT; CDR3 protein: CASSPGTGGTGELFF
V gene: TRBV2; clone size: NA; J gene: TRBJ1-2; D gene: TRBD1; CDR3 DNA: TGTGCCAGCAGTGGGGGCAGGGGGGACTATGGCTACACCTTC; CDR3 protein: CASSGGRGDYGYTF
V gene: TRBV2; clone size: NA; J gene: TRBJ1-2; D gene: NA; CDR3 DNA: TGTGCCAGCAGTCTGGGCCTCTCGAACTATGGCTACACCTTC; CDR3 protein: CASSLGLSNYGYTF
V gene: TRBV2; clone size: NA; J gene: TRBJ1-5; D gene: TRBD1; CDR3 DNA: TGTGCCAGCAAGGACAGGGAAAGCAATCAGCCCCAGCATTTT; CDR3 protein: CASKDRESNQPQHF
V gene: TRBV6-5; clone size: NA; J gene: TRBJ1-1; D gene: TRBD1; CDR3 DNA: TGTGCCTTCAGGGGGGTGAACACTGAAGCTTTCTTT; CDR3 protein: CAFRGVNTEAFF
V gene: TRBV5-1; clone size: NA; J gene: TRBJ2-7; D gene: TRBD2; CDR3 DNA: TGCGCCAGCAGCCTAGGACTAGCGGTGATGACAGCCTCCGAGCAGTACTTC; CDR3 protein: CASSLGLAVMTASEQYF
V gene: TRBV18; clone size: NA; J gene: TRBJ2-5; D gene: NA; CDR3 DNA: TGTGCCAGCTCCACCGAGATCGAGACCCAGTACTTC; CDR3 protein: CASSTEIETQYF
V gene: TRBV11-1; clone size: NA; J gene: TRBJ2-5; D gene: NA; CDR3 DNA: TGTGCCAGCAGCCTGAGGTTCATCCAAGAGACCCAGTACTTC; CDR3 protein: CASSLRFIQETQYF
V gene: TRBV7-7; clone size: NA; J gene: TRBJ2-2; D gene: NA; CDR3 DNA: TGTGCCAGCAGCTTAGAGGGGCCCGGGGAGCTGTTTTTT; CDR3 protein: CASSLEGPGELFF
V gene: TRBV7-6; clone size: NA; J gene: TRBJ2-7; D gene: NA; CDR3 DNA: TGTGCCAGCAGCCTATCCGGGACTTCCTACGAGCAGTACTTC; CDR3 protein: CASSLSGTSYEQYF
V gene: TRBV4-2; clone size: NA; J gene: TRBJ1-4; D gene: TRBD1; CDR3 DNA: TGTGCCAGCAGCCAAGATCACAGGGGTGAAAAACTGTTTTTT; CDR3 protein: CASSQDHRGEKLFF
V gene: TRBV11-1; clone size: NA; J gene: TRBJ1-1; D gene: NA; CDR3 DNA: TGTGCCAGCAGCTTAAGGACACTTACGAACACTGAAGCTTTCTTT; CDR3 protein: CASSLRTLTNTEAFF
V gene: TRBV10-3; clone size: NA; J gene: TRBJ1-2; D gene: NA; CDR3 DNA: TGTGCCATCAGTAGGGACACCCAGACCTATGGCTACACCTTC; CDR3 protein: CAISRDTQTYGYTF
V gene: TRBV18; clone size: NA; J gene: TRBJ1-4; D gene: NA; CDR3 DNA: TGTGCCAGCTCACCGATAGAAATTACTAATGAAAAACTGTTTTTT; CDR3 protein: CASSPIEITNEKLFF
V gene: TRBV18; clone size: NA; J gene: TRBJ1-1; D gene: NA; CDR3 DNA: TGTGCCAGCTCACCCTATGTTGGGGGCGAAGGCTCTGAAGCTTTCTTT; CDR3 protein: CASSPYVGGEGSEAFF
V gene: TRBV30; clone size: NA; J gene: TRBJ1-2; D gene: TRBD1; CDR3 DNA: TGTGCCTGGAGTTCGTCGGGACAGGGCCGTCATGGCTACACCTTC; CDR3 protein: CAWSSSGQGRHGYTF
V gene: TRBV19; clone size: NA; J gene: TRBJ2-1; D gene: TRBD1; CDR3 DNA: TGTGCCAGTAGTCCTTATTACCGGGACAGGCACAATGAGCAGTTCTTC; CDR3 protein: CASSPYYRDRHNEQFF
V gene: TRBV6-6; clone size: few; J gene: TRBJ1-1; D gene: NA; CDR3 DNA: TGTGCCAGCAGTCTCCCTCAGGGGAACACTGAAGCTTTCTTT; CDR3 protein: CASSLPQGNTEAFF
V gene: TRBV6-1; clone size: NA; J gene: TRBJ1-3; D gene: NA; CDR3 DNA: TGTGCCAGCAGTGAAGCGACGACAGCCGTAATCTTCTCTGGAAACACCATATATTTT; CDR3 protein: CASSEATTAVIFSGNTIYF
V gene: TRBV7-9; clone size: NA; J gene: TRBJ2-7; D gene: NA; CDR3 DNA: TGTGCCAGCAGCTTAGGAGGTTATACTGGCTTCTCCTACGAGCAGTACTTC; CDR3 protein: CASSLGGYTGFSYEQYF
V gene: TRBV6-6; clone size: NA; J gene: TRBJ1-1; D gene: TRBD1; CDR3 DNA: TGTGCCAGCAGCGGACAGGGAATAATTGAAGCTTTCTTT; CDR3 protein: CASSGQGIIEAFF
V gene: TRBV5-1; clone size: once; J gene: TRBJ2-3; D gene: NA; CDR3 DNA: TGCGCCAGCAGCTTGGCGGGGAGACCGGAGGCAGATACGCAGTATTTT; CDR3 protein: CASSLAGRPEADTQYF
V gene: TRBV19; clone size: NA; J gene: TRBJ1-1; D gene: NA; CDR3 DNA: TGTGCCAGTAGTATAGTAGGAGGGCTTGCGGAAGCTTTCTTT; CDR3 protein: CASSIVGGLAEAFF
V gene: TRBV11-2; clone size: NA; J gene: TRBJ2-5; D gene: TRBD1; CDR3 DNA: TGTGCCAGCAGCCCAGGACAGGCGCCCCTGCGGGAGACCCAGTACTTC; CDR3 protein: CASSPGQAPLRETQYF
V gene: TRBV7-3; clone size: NA; J gene: TRBJ2-2; D gene: TRBD1; CDR3 DNA: TGTGCCAGCAGCTTAGTTGGGTTATGGACAGGGAGGCGAGGCACCGGGGAGCTGTTTTTT; CDR3 protein: CASSLVGLWTGRRGTGELFF
V gene: TRBV2; clone size: NA; J gene: TRBJ2-7; D gene: NA; CDR3 DNA: TGTGCCAGCAGTGAAGGCAGATCGTACTTC; CDR3 protein: CASSEGRSYF
V gene: TRBV4-3; clone size: NA; J gene: TRBJ2-6; D gene: TRBD1; CDR3 DNA: TGCGCCAGCAGCCAAGATTGGCTGGCGACAGGGGAACGTCACTCTGGGGCCAACGTCCTGACTTTC; CDR3 protein: CASSQDWLATGERHSGANVLTF
V gene: TRBV28; clone size: NA; J gene: TRBJ2-4; D gene: NA; CDR3 DNA: TGTGCCAGCAGTCCGCGGTCGTACATTCAGTACTTC; CDR3 protein: CASSPRSYIQYF
V gene: TRBV6-5; clone size: NA; J gene: TRBJ2-1; D gene: TRBD1; CDR3 DNA: TGTGCCAGCAGTTACAGGGGGCGAACGTACAATGAGCAGTTCTTC; CDR3 protein: CASSYRGRTYNEQFF
V gene: TRBV2; clone size: NA; J gene: TRBJ2-1; D gene: TRBD2; CDR3 DNA: TGTGCCAGCGGAGGACTAGGATCCTACAATGAGCAGTTCTTC; CDR3 protein: CASGGLGSYNEQFF
V gene: TRBV6-1; clone size: NA; J gene: TRBJ1-2; D gene: NA; CDR3 DNA: TGTGCCAGCTTAACAGGGCCTGGCTACACCTTC; CDR3 protein: CASLTGPGYTF
V gene: TRBV6-5; clone size: NA; J gene: TRBJ2-7; D gene: TRBD2; CDR3 DNA: TGTGCCAGCAGTTCGGGTAGCGGGGGGGCCAACGAGCAGTACTTC; CDR3 protein: CASSSGSGGANEQYF
V gene: TRBV5-4; clone size: NA; J gene: TRBJ1-4; D gene: TRBD1; CDR3 DNA: TGTGCCAGCAGGACAGGGTTACGGGGAGATGAAAAACTGTTTTTT; CDR3 protein: CASRTGLRGDEKLFF
V gene: TRBV5-1; clone size: NA; J gene: TRBJ2-3; D gene: NA; CDR3 DNA: TGCGCCAGCAGCCCGACGACGCAGACAACAGATACGCAGTATTTT; CDR3 protein: CASSPTTQTTDTQYF
V gene: TRBV5-1; clone size: NA; J gene: TRBJ1-2; D gene: TRBD1; CDR3 DNA: TGCGCCAGCAGCCTCCAACCGGGACAGGGACATGGCTACACCTTC; CDR3 protein: CASSLQPGQGHGYTF
V gene: TRBV5-1; clone size: NA; J gene: TRBJ2-1; D gene: NA; CDR3 DNA: TGCGCCAGCAGCGAAGGGGTATCCTCCTACAATGAGCAGTTCTTC; CDR3 protein: CASSEGVSSYNEQFF
V gene: TRBV15; clone size: NA; J gene: TRBJ2-5; D gene: TRBD2; CDR3 DNA: TGTGCCACCAGCGGGTCGGGGGGGGCCCAGTACTTC; CDR3 protein: CATSGSGGAQYF
V gene: TRBV5-1; clone size: NA; J gene: TRBJ2-7; D gene: NA; CDR3 DNA: TGCGCCAGCGCCCGGGACCGCACAGGGATTAAGGGAGACGAGCAGTACTTC; CDR3 protein: CASARDRTGIKGDEQYF
V gene: TRBV5-5; clone size: NA; J gene: TRBJ1-2; D gene: TRBD1; CDR3 DNA: TGCGCCAGCAGCTTGGCAGGACAGGGGAACTATGGCTACACCTTC; CDR3 protein: CASSLAGQGNYGYTF
V gene: TRBV7-2; clone size: NA; J gene: TRBJ1-3; D gene: NA; CDR3 DNA: TGTGCCAGCAGCTTACTAGGGGCTGGAAACACCATATATTTT; CDR3 protein: CASSLLGAGNTIYF
V gene: TRBV2; clone size: NA; J gene: TRBJ1-5; D gene: TRBD1; CDR3 DNA: TGTGCCAGCAGTGCACAGGGGGCCCAGCCCCAGCATTTT; CDR3 protein: CASSAQGAQPQHF
V gene: TRBV4-2; clone size: NA; J gene: TRBJ2-5; D gene: TRBD2; CDR3 DNA: TGTGCCAGCAGCCCGGGAGGGATTCAAGAGACCCAGTACTTC; CDR3 protein: CASSPGGIQETQYF
V gene: TRBV10-2; clone size: NA; J gene: TRBJ2-1; D gene: TRBD2; CDR3 DNA: TGCGCCAGCAGTGGGGTCGCGGGGGGGCCGGGTGAGCAGTTCTTC; CDR3 protein: CASSGVAGGPGEQFF
V gene: TRBV9; clone size: NA; J gene: TRBJ2-3; D gene: NA; CDR3 DNA: TGTGCCAGCAGCTCCCTGACCATAGGGGCAGATACGCAGTATTTT; CDR3 protein: CASSSLTIGADTQYF
V gene: TRBV6-5; clone size: once; J gene: TRBJ1-1; D gene: NA; CDR3 DNA: TGTGCCAGCAGTTCCAGGGTAACGAACACTGAAGCTTTCTTT; CDR3 protein: CASSSRVTNTEAFF
V gene: TRBV10-3; clone size: NA; J gene: TRBJ2-5; D gene: TRBD2; CDR3 DNA: TGTGCCATCAGGGCTAGCGGGGGGTTTGGGGAGACCCAGTACTTC; CDR3 protein: CAIRASGGFGETQYF